This T cell receptor beta chain comes out of a study of glioma-infiltrating T cells (dated by TCRdb to 2015 to 2016). General notes on the study: The study sequenced TCR alpha- and beta-chain repertoires from glioma tissue, from non-neoplastic brain tissue and from matched peripheral blood mononuclear cells. The paired cohort was made up of three low-grade glioma patients, about 8 primary glioblastoma patients and three non-glioma patients who contributed non-neoplastic brain tissue. Each tissue-infiltrating repertoire was compared with the same patient's peripheral blood repertoire to measure divergence between tissue and blood T-cell populations.

The paper as a whole reports these results and caveats: In non-neoplastic patients, VJ-independent divergence between tissue and blood fell below expectation, whereas in all gliomas, and especially in low-grade gliomas, the divergence rose above expectation. Very few CDR3 sequences were shared between tissue and blood, attributed to high CDR3 diversity and limited sampling. Group comparisons were based on small numbers of patients: three non-neoplastic, three low-grade glioma and 7 to 9 glioblastoma patients.

The iRepertoire nested amplicon-rescue multiplex PCR (arm-PCR) platform was used to amplify TCR alpha and beta CDR3 regions from RNA. For one-step reverse transcription and amplification, roughly 90-400 ng of tissue mRNA or PBMC total RNA was used as input. Following bead purification, Illumina adapters were added through a secondary multiplex PCR, and the libraries were then gel-purified between 200 and 400 bp. The libraries contained internal 6-nucleotide barcodes that were used for demultiplexing. Sequencing of libraries was performed on an Illumina MiSeq with 2x220 or 2x250 nucleotide paired-end reads. The paper's data handling went like this. Paired reads were merged using FLASH 1.2.11 and were aligned to the GRCh37 human genome using BWA-MEM, after which TRA and TRB reads were extracted. An IMGT-derived reference of cassette sequences and CDR3 motifs, with pseudogenes included, was used for V and J assignment. Three-frame translation of reads was performed, and productive CDR3s were defined as those with a C...FGXG motif and no stop codons. Clonotypes were defined as unique combinations of V-J cassette pair and CDR3 amino acid sequence. Filtering of reads was based on Hamming distance, with the threshold set by the sequence error rate of each sample in mapped regions. TCRdb trimmed the raw reads at Q25, called clones with MiXCR and kept productive beta chains. Every distinct CDR3 protein forms one entry, paired with its most common genes and DNA. For this entry, the V and J calls and clone size follow TCRdb and not the study's own pipeline. Within this sample are some 90,000 distinct CDR3 sequences, with about 40% of them counted one time only. The ten largest clones add up to roughly two fifths of the sample.

In the germline V gene, CDR1 corresponds to SGHRS and CDR2 to YFSETQ. V and J lose 0 bases and 4 bases, and a span of 13 bases separates them. The CDR3 contains 15 residues when both ends are counted. CDR3 DNA is the only sequence kept; it has 45 bases, read in frame from the first base. As to this clonotype: The clone's antigen remains unknown. A much larger clone is a single base away; this may be a read error. This CDR3 fails to terminate in the conserved phenylalanine or tryptophan, so it likely reflects a read error.

The sequence was obtained from a human donor with low-grade glioma or glioblastoma, undergoing nonglioma brain surgery, or in good health (not recorded which). Sample: glioma tissue, nonneoplastic brain tissue, or PBMCs (not recorded which). The chain links TRBV5-1 with TRBJ1-1; confidence is insufficient to name the D gene. The CDR3 corresponds to CASSLAPDLSTEAFL. The sequenced DNA: TGCGCCAGCAGCTTGGCGCCGGACCTATCCACTGAAGCTTTCCTT.